The sequence of this T cell receptor (beta chain) was determined in a study of CD8 T cells in Susac syndrome (dated by TCRdb to about 2019). Regarding the research as a whole: Repertoire sequencing was used to test whether CD8+ T cell activation and differentiation in Susac syndrome was antigen driven.

V is cut back by 0 bases and J by 2 bases, with 10 bases in the junction unmatched. Including the terminal cysteine and phenylalanine, the CDR3 comprises 17 residues. Of all the DNA, just the CDR3 is kept, 51 bases in frame from base 1. CDR1 and CDR2 (LGHNT, FRNRAP) derive from the germline V gene. Here is what the overall study found, with its caveats: The study acknowledged that relatively few individuals were included in the TCR sequencing and HLA analysis.

Peripheral blood CD8+ and CD4+ T cells from healthy donors, Susac syndrome patients and multiple sclerosis patients were profiled using high-throughput TCR beta sequencing. Multiple sclerosis controls were treatment-naive patients with stable or active relapsing-remitting disease fulfilling revised McDonald criteria. Bulk CD8+ and CD4+ T cells were purified by magnetic negative isolation, whereas CD8+ TEMRA cells were enriched by FACS. Blood was collected in EDTA tubes and processed within 24 hours, with PBMCs isolated through density gradient centrifugation. PBMCs intended for TCR sequencing were frozen in liquid nitrogen and were later thawed in a 37 degrees C water bath. The sorted or isolated CD4+, CD8+ and CD8+ TEMRA cells had a purity of 90% or higher. RNA was extracted using the RNeasy kit, and roughly 0.5 to 1 ug of the RNA was reverse transcribed with random hexamers. TCR beta CDR3 regions were amplified with the immunoSEQ multiplex PCR assay covering 54 Vbeta and 13 Jbeta segments. To correct PCR amplification bias, a synthetic template baseline was used for both primer optimization and computational correction. Per the source publication's procedure: Reads were annotated to V, D and J genes per IMGT and analyzed with immunoSEQ Analyzer, keeping only productive sequences. To calculate clonality, Shannon entropy was normalized by log2 of the number of productive unique sequences and then subtracted from one. For each patient and control, public and private clones were evaluated among the 100 most prevalent clones. A clone was defined as Susac-specific if it was absent from the healthy and MS cohorts, from roughly 980 published viral clones and from other ImmuneACCESS disease sequences. The raw public reads went through TCRdb reprocessing: fastp at Q25, MiXCR clone calling, in-frame beta chains kept. Each record represents a unique CDR3 protein, reported with the most common genes and DNA among its rows. The V and J calls were not made by the authors but by TCRdb's processing. Present in this sample are some 190,000 distinct CDR3 sequences, approximately 94% of which were seen just once. Approximately 0.09% of the sample lies in the top ten.

About this clonotype itself: The antigen it recognizes is unknown. No per-base quality is available; no much larger clone lies one base away.

The specimen was CD4+ T cells from PBMCs. This TCR derives from a human donor with multiple sclerosis. The chain employs TRBV12-5 and TRBJ2-7; TRBD1 aligns with 7 central bases. The CDR3 loop reads CASGLVRGLDGPYEQYF. The DNA sequence follows: TGTGCTAGTGGTTTGGTAAGGGGGCTCGATGGTCCCTACGAGCAGTACTTC.